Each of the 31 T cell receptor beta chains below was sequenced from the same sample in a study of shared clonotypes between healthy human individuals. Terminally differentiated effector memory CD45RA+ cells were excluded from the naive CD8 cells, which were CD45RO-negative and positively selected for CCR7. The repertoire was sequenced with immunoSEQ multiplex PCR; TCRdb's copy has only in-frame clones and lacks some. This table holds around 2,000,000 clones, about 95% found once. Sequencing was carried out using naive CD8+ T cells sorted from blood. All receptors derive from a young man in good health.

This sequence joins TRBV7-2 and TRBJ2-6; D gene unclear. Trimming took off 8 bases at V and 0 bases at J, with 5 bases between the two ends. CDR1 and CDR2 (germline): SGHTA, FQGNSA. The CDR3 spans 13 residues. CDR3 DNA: TGTGCCAGCGGTGTCTCTGGGGCCAACGTCCTGACTTTC. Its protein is CASGVSGANVLTF.

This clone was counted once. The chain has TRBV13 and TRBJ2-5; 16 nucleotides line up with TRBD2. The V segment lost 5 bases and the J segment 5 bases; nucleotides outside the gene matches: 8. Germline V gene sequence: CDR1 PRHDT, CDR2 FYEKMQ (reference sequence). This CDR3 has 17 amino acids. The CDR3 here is CASSPSGLAGGPETQYF. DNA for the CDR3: TGTGCCAGCAGCCCCTCGGGACTAGCGGGAGGGCCTGAGACCCAGTACTTC.

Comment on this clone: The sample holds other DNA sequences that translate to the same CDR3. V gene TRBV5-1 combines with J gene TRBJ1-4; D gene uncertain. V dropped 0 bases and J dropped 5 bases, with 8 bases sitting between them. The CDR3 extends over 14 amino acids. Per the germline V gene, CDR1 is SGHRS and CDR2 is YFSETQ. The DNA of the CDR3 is TGCGCCAGCAGCTTGGCCGGATCGAATGAAAAACTGTTTTTT. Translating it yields CASSLAGSNEKLFF.

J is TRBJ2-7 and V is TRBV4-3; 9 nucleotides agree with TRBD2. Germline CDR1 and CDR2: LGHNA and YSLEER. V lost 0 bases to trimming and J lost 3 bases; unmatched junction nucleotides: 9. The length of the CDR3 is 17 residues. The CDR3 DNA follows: TGCGCCAGCAGCCAAGATCCCCCTAGCGGGGAATTCTACGAGCAGTACTTC. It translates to CASSQDPPSGEFYEQYF.

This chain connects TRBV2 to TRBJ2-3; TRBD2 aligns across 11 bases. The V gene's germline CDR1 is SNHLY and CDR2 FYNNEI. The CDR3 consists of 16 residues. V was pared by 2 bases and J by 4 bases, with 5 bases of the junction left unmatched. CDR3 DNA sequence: TGTGCCAGCAGTGAATTCACTAGCGGGAGTGCAGATACGCAGTATTTT. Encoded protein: CASSEFTSGSADTQYF.

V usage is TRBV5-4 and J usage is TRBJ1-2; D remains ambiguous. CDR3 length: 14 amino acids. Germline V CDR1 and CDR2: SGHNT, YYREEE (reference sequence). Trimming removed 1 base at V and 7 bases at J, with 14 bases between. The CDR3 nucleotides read TGTGCCAGCAGCTTGTGGAGGCTCGATTTTGGCTACACCTTC. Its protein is CASSLWRLDFGYTF. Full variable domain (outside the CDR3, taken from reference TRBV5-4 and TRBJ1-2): ETGVTQSPTHLIKTRGQQVTLRCSSQSGHNTVSWYQQALGQGPQFIFQYYREEENGRGNFPPRFSGLQFPNYSSELNVNALELDDSALYLCASSLWRLDFGYTFGSGTRLTVV.

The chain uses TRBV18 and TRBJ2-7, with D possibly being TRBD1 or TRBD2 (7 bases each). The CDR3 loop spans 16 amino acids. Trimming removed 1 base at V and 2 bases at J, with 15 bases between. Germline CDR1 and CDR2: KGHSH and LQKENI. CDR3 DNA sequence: TGTGCCAGCTCACCACTTACCTCAGGGGGGGCCTACGAGCAGTACTTC. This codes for CASSPLTSGGAYEQYF.

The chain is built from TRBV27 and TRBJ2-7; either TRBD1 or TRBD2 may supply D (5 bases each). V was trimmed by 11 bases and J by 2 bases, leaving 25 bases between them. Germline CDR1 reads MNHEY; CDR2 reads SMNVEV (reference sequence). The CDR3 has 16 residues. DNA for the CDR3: TGTGCCTCCTCCCCCGGGACGGTGGAATGGGCCTACGAGCAGTACTTC. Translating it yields CASSPGTVEWAYEQYF.

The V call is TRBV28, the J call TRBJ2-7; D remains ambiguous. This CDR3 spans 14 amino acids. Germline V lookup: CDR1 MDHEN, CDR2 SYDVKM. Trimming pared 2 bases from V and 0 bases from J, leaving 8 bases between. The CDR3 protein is CASSLTLISYEQYF. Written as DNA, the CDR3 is TGTGCCAGCAGTTTAACCCTGATCTCCTACGAGCAGTACTTC.

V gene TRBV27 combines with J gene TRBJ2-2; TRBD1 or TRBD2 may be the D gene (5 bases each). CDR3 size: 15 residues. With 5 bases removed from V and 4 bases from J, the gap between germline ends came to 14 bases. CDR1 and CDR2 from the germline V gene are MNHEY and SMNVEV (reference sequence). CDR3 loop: CASSPRDGVTGELFF. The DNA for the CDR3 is TGTGCCAGCAGTCCCAGGGACGGAGTCACCGGGGAGCTGTTTTTT.

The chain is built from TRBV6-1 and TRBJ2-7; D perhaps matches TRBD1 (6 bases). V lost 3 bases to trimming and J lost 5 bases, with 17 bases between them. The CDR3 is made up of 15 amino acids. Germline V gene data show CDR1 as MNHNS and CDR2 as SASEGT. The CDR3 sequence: CASSDPPRRGHEQYF. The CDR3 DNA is TGTGCCAGCAGTGACCCCCCCCGCAGGGGCCACGAGCAGTACTTC.

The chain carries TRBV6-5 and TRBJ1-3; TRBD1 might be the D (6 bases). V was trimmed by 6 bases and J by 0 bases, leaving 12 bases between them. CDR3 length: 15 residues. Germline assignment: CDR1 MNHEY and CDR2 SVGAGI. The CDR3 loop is CASSPGQFSGNTIYF. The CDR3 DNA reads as TGTGCCAGCAGCCCCGGACAGTTCTCTGGAAACACCATATATTTT.

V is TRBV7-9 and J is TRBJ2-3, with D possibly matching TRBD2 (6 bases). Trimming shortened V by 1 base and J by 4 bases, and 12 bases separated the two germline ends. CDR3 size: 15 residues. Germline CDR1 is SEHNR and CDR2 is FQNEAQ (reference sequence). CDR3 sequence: CASSLVTGEADTQYF. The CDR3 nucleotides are TGTGCCAGCAGCTTAGTAACGGGGGAGGCAGATACGCAGTATTTT.

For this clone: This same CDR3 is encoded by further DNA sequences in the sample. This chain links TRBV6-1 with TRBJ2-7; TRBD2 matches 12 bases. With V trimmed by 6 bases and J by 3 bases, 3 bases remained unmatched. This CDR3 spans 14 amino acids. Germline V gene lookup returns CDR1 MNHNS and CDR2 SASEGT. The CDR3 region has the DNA TGTGCCAGCAGGGAGGGACTAGCGGGCTACGAGCAGTACTTC. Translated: CASREGLAGYEQYF.

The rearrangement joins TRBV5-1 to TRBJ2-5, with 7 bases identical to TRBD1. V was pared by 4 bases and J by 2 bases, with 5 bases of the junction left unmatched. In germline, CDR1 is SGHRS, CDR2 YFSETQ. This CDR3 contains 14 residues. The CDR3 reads CASSPTGLQETQYF. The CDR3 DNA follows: TGCGCCAGCAGCCCGACAGGGTTGCAAGAGACCCAGTACTTC.

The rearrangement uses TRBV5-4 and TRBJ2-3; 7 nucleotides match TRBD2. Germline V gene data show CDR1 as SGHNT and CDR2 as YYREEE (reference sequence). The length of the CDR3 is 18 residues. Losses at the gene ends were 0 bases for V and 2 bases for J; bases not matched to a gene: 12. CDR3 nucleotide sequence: TGTGCCAGCAGCTTGGGGCTAGCGGCACTAATTACCACAGATACGCAGTATTTT. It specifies CASSLGLAALITTDTQYF.

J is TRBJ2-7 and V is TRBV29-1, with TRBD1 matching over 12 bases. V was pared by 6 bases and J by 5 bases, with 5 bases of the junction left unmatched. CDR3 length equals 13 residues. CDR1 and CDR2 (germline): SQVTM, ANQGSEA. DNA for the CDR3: TGCAGCGTGGGGGGACAGGGGGCCAACGAGCAGTACTTC. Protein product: CSVGGQGANEQYF.

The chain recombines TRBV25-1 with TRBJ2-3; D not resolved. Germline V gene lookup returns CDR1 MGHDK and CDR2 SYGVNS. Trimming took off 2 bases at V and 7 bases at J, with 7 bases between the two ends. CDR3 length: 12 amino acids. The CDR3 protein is CASSEGVHTQYF. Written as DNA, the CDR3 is TGTGCCAGCAGTGAAGGGGTTCATACGCAGTATTTT. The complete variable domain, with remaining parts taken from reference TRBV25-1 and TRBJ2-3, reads EADIYQTPRYLVIGTGKKITLECSQTMGHDKMYWYQQDPGMELHLIHYSYGVNSTEKGDLSSESTVSRIRTEHFPLTLESARPSHTSQYLCASSEGVHTQYFGPGTRLTVL.

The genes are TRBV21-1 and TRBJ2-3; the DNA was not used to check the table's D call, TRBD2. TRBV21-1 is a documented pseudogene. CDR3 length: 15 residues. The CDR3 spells CASSNPSVALDTQYF. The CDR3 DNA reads TGTGCCAGCAGCAATCCTAGCGTTGCTTTAGATACGCAGTATTTT.

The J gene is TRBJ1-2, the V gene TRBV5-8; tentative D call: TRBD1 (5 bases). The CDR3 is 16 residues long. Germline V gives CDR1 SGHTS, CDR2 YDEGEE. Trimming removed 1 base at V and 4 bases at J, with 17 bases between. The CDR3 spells CASSLIRGVPRYGYTF. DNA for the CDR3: TGTGCCAGCAGCTTGATTCGGGGGGTCCCACGCTATGGCTACACCTTC. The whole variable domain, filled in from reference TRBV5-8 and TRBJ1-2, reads EAGVTQSPTHLIKTRGQQATLRCSPISGHTSVYWYQQALGLGLQFLLWYDEGEERNRGNFPPRFSGRQFPNYSSELNVNALELEDSALYLCASSLIRGVPRYGYTFGSGTRLTVV.

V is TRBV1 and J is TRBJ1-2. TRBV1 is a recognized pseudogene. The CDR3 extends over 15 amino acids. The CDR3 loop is CTSSQDRREDNGYTF. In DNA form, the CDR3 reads TGCACCAGCAGCCAAGATCGCAGGGAGGATAACGGCTACACCTTC.

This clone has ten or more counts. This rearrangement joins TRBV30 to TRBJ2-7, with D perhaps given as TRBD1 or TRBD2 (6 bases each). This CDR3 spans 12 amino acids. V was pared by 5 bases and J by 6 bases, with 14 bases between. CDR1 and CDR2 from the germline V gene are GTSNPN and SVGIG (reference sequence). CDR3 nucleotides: TGTGCCTGGGCCACTCCGGGGGCCGAGCAGTACTTC. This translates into CAWATPGAEQYF.

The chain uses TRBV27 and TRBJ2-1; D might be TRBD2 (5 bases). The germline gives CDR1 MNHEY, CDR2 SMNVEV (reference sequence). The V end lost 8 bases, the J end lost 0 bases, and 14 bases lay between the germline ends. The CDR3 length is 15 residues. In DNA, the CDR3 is TGTGCCAGCGGTCCCCTGGGAGCCTCCTACAATGAGCAGTTCTTC. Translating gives CASGPLGASYNEQFF.

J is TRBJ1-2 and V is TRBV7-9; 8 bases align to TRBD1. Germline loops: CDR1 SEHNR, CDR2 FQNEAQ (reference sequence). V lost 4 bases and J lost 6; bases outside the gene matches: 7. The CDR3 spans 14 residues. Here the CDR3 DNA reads TGTGCCAGCAGCTCGACAGGGGCGAGACATGGCTACACCTTC. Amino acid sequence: CASSSTGARHGYTF.

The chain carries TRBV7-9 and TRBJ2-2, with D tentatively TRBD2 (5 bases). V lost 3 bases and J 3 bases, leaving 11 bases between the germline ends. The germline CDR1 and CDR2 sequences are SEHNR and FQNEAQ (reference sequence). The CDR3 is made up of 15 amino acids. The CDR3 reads CASSLLAIDTGELFF. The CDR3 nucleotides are TGTGCCAGCAGCTTGTTAGCGATTGACACCGGGGAGCTGTTTTTT. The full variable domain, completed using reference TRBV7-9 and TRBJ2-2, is DTGVSQNPRHKITKRGQNVTFRCDPISEHNRLYWYRQTLGQGPEFLTYFQNEAQLEKSRLLSDRFSAERPKGSFSTLEIQRTEQGDSAMYLCASSLLAIDTGELFFGEGSRLTVL.

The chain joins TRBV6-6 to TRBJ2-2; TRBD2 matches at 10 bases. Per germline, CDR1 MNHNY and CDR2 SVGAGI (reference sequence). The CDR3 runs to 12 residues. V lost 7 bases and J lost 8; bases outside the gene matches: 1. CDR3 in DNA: TGTGCCAGCACGACTAGCGGGGGGGAGCTGTTTTTT. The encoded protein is CASTTSGGELFF.

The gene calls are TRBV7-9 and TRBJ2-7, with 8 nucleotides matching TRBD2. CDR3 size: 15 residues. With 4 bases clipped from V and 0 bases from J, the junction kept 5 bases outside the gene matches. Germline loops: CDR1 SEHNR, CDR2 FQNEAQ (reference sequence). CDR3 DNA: TGTGCCAGCAGCTCCGGGGGGGAGGCCTCCTACGAGCAGTACTTC. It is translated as CASSSGGEASYEQYF.

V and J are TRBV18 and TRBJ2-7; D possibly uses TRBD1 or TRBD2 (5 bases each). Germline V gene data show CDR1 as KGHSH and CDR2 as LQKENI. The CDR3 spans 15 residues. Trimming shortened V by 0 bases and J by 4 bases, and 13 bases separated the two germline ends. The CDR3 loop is CASSPPGEGGYEQYF. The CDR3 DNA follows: TGTGCCAGCTCACCACCGGGGGAAGGCGGTTACGAGCAGTACTTC.

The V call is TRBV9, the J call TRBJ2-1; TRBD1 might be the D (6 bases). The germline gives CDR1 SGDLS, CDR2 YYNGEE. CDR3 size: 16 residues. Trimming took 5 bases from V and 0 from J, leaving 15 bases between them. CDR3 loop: CASSFNRESSYNEQFF. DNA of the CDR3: TGTGCCAGCAGTTTCAACAGGGAAAGCTCCTACAATGAGCAGTTCTTC.

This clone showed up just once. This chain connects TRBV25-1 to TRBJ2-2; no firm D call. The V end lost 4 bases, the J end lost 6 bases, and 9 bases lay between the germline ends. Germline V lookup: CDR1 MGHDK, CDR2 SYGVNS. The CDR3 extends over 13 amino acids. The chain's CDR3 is CASSAGLAGELFF. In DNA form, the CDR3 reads TGTGCCAGCAGTGCGGGTTTGGCCGGGGAGCTGTTTTTT.

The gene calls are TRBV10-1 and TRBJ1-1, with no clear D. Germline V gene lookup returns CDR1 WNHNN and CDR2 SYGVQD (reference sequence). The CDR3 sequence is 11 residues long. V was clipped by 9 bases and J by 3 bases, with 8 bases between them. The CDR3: CASGSDTEAFF. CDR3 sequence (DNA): TGCGCCAGTGGGTCAGACACTGAAGCTTTCTTT.